Sequencing of this T cell receptor (beta chain) was carried out in a study of cytomegalovirus exposure and HLA in healthy donors. PCR used 60 Vbeta primers and 13 Jbeta primers. Method: immunoSEQ multiplex PCR; TCRdb's copy keeps in-frame clones and lacks some. The sample holds roughly 160,000 clones; about four fifths are singletons and the top ten take approximately 2.3%. Study observations and caveats: Highly shared sequence variants in one cluster were likely a sequencing artifact. Follow-up analysis found HLA locus-dependent TCR association rates, highest for DRB1 and lowest for HLA-C. Overall, roughly 160 TCR beta chains were annotated as cytomegalovirus-associated. Only CMV serostatus was available as immune exposure information.

In the case of this clone: Its antigen is still unknown.

V lost 1 base and J 0 bases, leaving 10 bases between the germline ends. Germline CDR1 reads SEHNR; CDR2 reads FQNEAQ (reference sequence). The CDR3 totals 15 residues. V usage is TRBV7-9 and J usage is TRBJ2-7; weak D call: TRBD2 (6 bases). The sample comprised PBMCs. This sequence originates from a male donor in good health and CMV-seronegative. The CDR3 DNA reads as TGTGCCAGCAGCTTAGTTGGACTACACTCCTACGAGCAGTACTTC. Translated, it gives CASSLVGLHSYEQYF.